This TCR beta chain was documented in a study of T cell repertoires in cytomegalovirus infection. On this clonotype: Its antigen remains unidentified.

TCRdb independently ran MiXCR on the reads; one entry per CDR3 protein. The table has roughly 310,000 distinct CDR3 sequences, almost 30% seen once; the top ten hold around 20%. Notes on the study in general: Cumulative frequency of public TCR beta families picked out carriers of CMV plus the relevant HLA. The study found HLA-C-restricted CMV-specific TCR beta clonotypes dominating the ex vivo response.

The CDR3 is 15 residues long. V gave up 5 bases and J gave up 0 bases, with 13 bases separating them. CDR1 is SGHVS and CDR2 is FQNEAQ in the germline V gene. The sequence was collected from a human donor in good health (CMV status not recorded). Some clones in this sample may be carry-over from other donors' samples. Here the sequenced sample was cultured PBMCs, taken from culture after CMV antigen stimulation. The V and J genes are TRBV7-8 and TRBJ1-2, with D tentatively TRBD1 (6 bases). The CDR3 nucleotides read TGTGCCAGCAGCACCACAGGGCTGACTAACTATGGCTACACCTTC. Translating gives CASSTTGLTNYGYTF.